The next 27 T cell receptor beta chains were all read from a single sample in a study of human T cells and chemical hapten exposure (dated by TCRdb to the early 2020s). Taken with the paper, the label for time point translates to: patch test 2, 6 weeks after DPC sensitization. The treatment or condition label, as the study defines it: therapeutic diphenylcyclopropenone sensitization with weekly scalp DPC. Library construction relied on RACE. This sample was sequenced with a NextSeq 500. TCRdb redid the processing of the public reads, applying fastp at Q25 and MiXCR, and retained in-frame beta chains. Identical CDR3 protein sequences are pooled into one entry, listed with their most common genes and DNA. Here the sample has 80,000 to 100,000 distinct CDR3 sequences; around 9.3% occur a single time. The ten largest clones represent around 5% of the sample. The source was whole blood, collected in connection with sensitization to the hapten diphenylcyclopropenone (DPC). These TCRs come from a woman between 45 and 60 years old with alopecia areata. Some clones in this sample may be carry-over from other donors' samples.

This chain links TRBV6-1 with TRBJ2-3; 7 nucleotides agree with TRBD2. The CDR3 sequence is 15 residues long. Losses at the gene ends were 2 bases for V and 4 bases for J; bases not matched to a gene: 6. Germline V gene sequence: CDR1 MNHNS, CDR2 SASEGT. The CDR3 loop reads CASSELGTNPDTQYF. As DNA, the CDR3 is TGTGCCAGCAGTGAACTGGGGACTAACCCAGATACGCAGTATTTT.

This clonotype showed up many times. The rearrangement uses TRBV7-9 and TRBJ2-5; D is undetermined. With 5 bases removed from V and 4 bases from J, the gap between germline ends came to 11 bases. The CDR3 runs 13 residues. Germline V lookup: CDR1 SEHNR, CDR2 FQNEAQ (reference sequence). Here the CDR3 DNA reads TGTGCCAGCAGCCACCCCGCGGTAGAGACCCAGTACTTC. Translating it yields CASSHPAVETQYF.

This sequence joins TRBV6-5 and TRBJ1-2; 10 bases match TRBD1. V trimming: 5 bases; J trimming: 1 base; junction bases outside the gene matches: 7. In germline, CDR1 is MNHEY, CDR2 SVGAGI. The CDR3 is 16 residues long. The DNA of the CDR3 is TGTGCCAGCAGTCAGACAGGGGGCGCGAATAACTATGGCTACACCTTC. This encodes CASSQTGGANNYGYTF.

The rearrangement uses TRBV7-9 and TRBJ2-1, with TRBD1 matching over 8 bases. Germline V gene data show CDR1 as SEHNR and CDR2 as FQNEAQ (reference sequence). V was clipped by 6 bases and J by 5 bases; unmatched bases: 6. This CDR3 has 14 amino acids. CDR3 residues: CASRPGQGHNEQFF. The CDR3 DNA sequence: TGTGCCAGCAGACCTGGACAGGGCCACAATGAGCAGTTCTTC.

This clonotype was counted at least ten times. V usage is TRBV5-4 and J usage is TRBJ2-7, with TRBD1 identical over 8 bases. The CDR3 length is 14 residues. The junction had 4 bases not matched to a gene; V was cut back by 4 bases and J by 1 base. CDR1 SGHNT and CDR2 YYREEE come from the germline V gene (reference sequence). The chain's CDR3 is CASSLDRASYEQYF. DNA for the CDR3: TGTGCCAGCAGCCTGGACAGGGCTTCCTACGAGCAGTACTTC.

This clonotype showed up many times. This chain links TRBV2 with TRBJ2-5, with 8 bases fitting TRBD1. J gave up 5 bases and V 2 bases, and 7 bases lay outside the gene matches. The CDR3 spans 15 residues. Germline V gene data show CDR1 as SNHLY and CDR2 as FYNNEI. The CDR3 is CASSEQAGGYETQYF. The CDR3, as DNA: TGTGCCAGCAGTGAACAGGCAGGGGGCTATGAGACCCAGTACTTC.

There are many counts of this clonotype. The gene calls are TRBV19 and TRBJ2-1, with 7 bases that match TRBD1. The CDR3 runs 14 residues. In germline, CDR1 is LNHDA, CDR2 SQIVND (reference sequence). V dropped 7 bases and J dropped 1; count of bases not matched to a gene: 4. CDR3: CASTDRASYNEQFF. CDR3 in DNA: TGTGCCAGTACCGACAGGGCATCCTACAATGAGCAGTTCTTC.

At least ten counts were recorded for this clonotype. The rearrangement uses TRBV3-1 and TRBJ1-1; no firm D call. The germline V gene encodes CDR1 LGHDT and CDR2 YNNKEL (reference sequence). The CDR3 totals 13 residues. The V gene lost 1 base and the J gene lost 5 bases, with 8 bases spanning the gap. CDR3 in amino acids: CASSQVRRTEAFF. Here the CDR3 DNA reads TGTGCCAGCAGCCAAGTTAGGAGGACTGAAGCTTTCTTT.

This clonotype was observed many times. V is TRBV5-6 and J is TRBJ2-2; D is unclear. The CDR3 covers 13 residues. In germline, CDR1 is SGHDT, CDR2 YYEEEE. V dropped 1 base and J dropped 8 bases, with 9 bases sitting between them. CDR3 sequence: CASSLIGAGELFF. CDR3 nucleotides: TGTGCCAGCAGCTTGATAGGCGCTGGGGAGCTGTTTTTT.

In this sample, this clonotype turned up many times. This chain joins TRBV7-9 and TRBJ2-5; D call uncertain. Germline CDR1 reads SEHNR; CDR2 reads FQNEAQ (reference sequence). The CDR3 loop spans 13 amino acids. Trimming shortened V by 0 bases and J by 0 bases, and 2 bases separated the two germline ends. The chain's CDR3 is CASSLANQETQYF. DNA of the CDR3: TGTGCCAGCAGCTTAGCAAACCAAGAGACCCAGTACTTC.

This clonotype showed up many times. Germline and junction disagree at one end, which may indicate a read error. The rearrangement links TRBV29-1 to TRBJ2-4; tentatively, D is TRBD1 (6 bases). The CDR3 runs 12 residues. Germline CDR1 is SQVTM and CDR2 is ANQGSEA. CDR3 amino acids: CSARRDKDIQYF. CDR3 nucleotides: TGCAGCGCTCGTCGGGACAAAGACATTCAGTACTTC.

This rearrangement joins TRBV11-2 to TRBJ2-1, with D perhaps matching TRBD1 or TRBD2 (5 bases each). The CDR3 runs to 16 residues. The germline V and J ends were trimmed by 0 bases and 7 bases, with 16 bases remaining between them. The V gene's germline CDR1 is SGHAT and CDR2 FQNNGV. The CDR3 DNA is TGTGCCAGCAGCTTAGATCAAGGGGACGGTGGAAATGAGCAGTTCTTC. Amino acids: CASSLDQGDGGNEQFF. Looking up the rest from reference TRBV11-2 and TRBJ2-1 gives the full variable domain: EAGVAQSPRYKIIEKRQSVAFWCNPISGHATLYWYQQILGQGPKLLIQFQNNGVVDDSQLPKDRFSAERLKGVDSTLKIQPAKLEDSAVYLCASSLDQGDGGNEQFFGPGTRLTVL.

The chain uses TRBV30 and TRBJ2-4; TRBD2 agrees at 9 bases. Germline V CDR1 and CDR2: GTSNPN, SVGIG (reference sequence). The length of the CDR3 is 14 residues. The V and J ends lost 4 bases and 9 bases, in that order; junction bases with no gene match: 10. This CDR3 reads CAWTPAGGDSIQYF. For the CDR3, the DNA is TGTGCCTGGACTCCAGCGGGAGGTGACAGCATTCAGTACTTC.

This clonotype showed up just a few times. The chain carries TRBV12-3 or TRBV12-4 and TRBJ2-6; D gene uncertain. CDR3 length equals 15 residues. Trimming stripped 6 bases from V and 0 bases from J, with 9 bases between. CDR3 sequence reads: CASSTQSSGANVLTF. The CDR3 DNA reads TGTGCCAGCAGCACACAGAGCTCTGGGGCCAACGTCCTGACTTTC.

This clonotype was counted between two and nine times. The V call is TRBV29-1, the J call TRBJ1-5, with 9 positions matching TRBD1. Germline-derived CDR1 and CDR2 are SQVTM and ANQGSEA. Trimming at V came to 6 bases and at J to 2 bases, leaving 2 bases not matched to a gene. The CDR3 length is 13 residues. The CDR3 sequence: CSVGQGGNQPQHF. CDR3 in DNA: TGCAGCGTGGGACAGGGAGGCAATCAGCCCCAGCATTTT.

This clonotype was seen only a few times. This chain joins TRBV20-1 and TRBJ2-5, with 7 bases aligning to TRBD1. Germline CDR1 reads DFQATT; CDR2 reads SNEGSKA (reference sequence). The CDR3 runs 14 residues. J lost 5 bases, V lost 0 bases, and 6 bases had no gene match. In nucleotides, the CDR3 is TGCAGTGCTAGAGATGGTCAGGGGGTGGAGACCCAGTACTTC. This gives the protein CSARDGQGVETQYF.

This clonotype was found many times. This sequence joins TRBV20-1 and TRBJ2-1, with D maybe TRBD2 (5 bases). The CDR3 length is 16 residues. The germline gives CDR1 DFQATT, CDR2 SNEGSKA (reference sequence). Trimming cost V 0 bases and J 6 bases, with 18 bases left between them. For the CDR3, the DNA is TGCAGTGCTAGAGATCCAAGCGGACCCCACACCAATGAGCAGTTCTTC. It specifies CSARDPSGPHTNEQFF.

This clonotype was recorded at least ten times. This chain connects TRBV25-1 to TRBJ2-1, with 7 bases identical to TRBD1. The CDR3 spans 15 residues. Trimming took 6 bases from V and 3 from J; bases not matched to a gene: 8. Germline CDR1 MGHDK, CDR2 SYGVNS. The CDR3 DNA sequence: TGTGCCAGCAGACCCGTACAGGGGTTCTACAATGAGCAGTTCTTC. Translating gives CASRPVQGFYNEQFF. Supplemented by reference TRBV25-1 and TRBJ2-1, the full variable domain reads EADIYQTPRYLVIGTGKKITLECSQTMGHDKMYWYQQDPGMELHLIHYSYGVNSTEKGDLSSESTVSRIRTEHFPLTLESARPSHTSQYLCASRPVQGFYNEQFFGPGTRLTVL.

This clonotype was counted only a few times. This sequence joins TRBV12-3 or TRBV12-4 and TRBJ2-7; tentatively, D is TRBD2 (6 bases). The CDR3 loop spans 15 amino acids. V was clipped by 3 bases and J by 1 base, with 13 bases between them. CDR3 in amino acids: CASSLLRDRSYEQYF. CDR3 in DNA: TGTGCCAGCAGTTTGTTGCGGGACCGATCCTACGAGCAGTACTTC.

This clonotype was seen repeatedly, ten times or more. The chain recombines TRBV5-4 with TRBJ2-2; D is perhaps TRBD2 (6 bases). This CDR3 has 18 amino acids. The germline V gene has CDR1 SGHNT and CDR2 YYREEE (reference sequence). Trimming took 0 bases from V and 2 from J, leaving 17 bases between them. CDR3 coding DNA: TGTGCCAGCAGCTTGGATCCCATAGGGCGGGAAAACACCGGGGAGCTGTTTTTT. It is translated as CASSLDPIGRENTGELFF. Full variable domain (remainder filled in from reference TRBV5-4 and TRBJ2-2): ETGVTQSPTHLIKTRGQQVTLRCSSQSGHNTVSWYQQALGQGPQFIFQYYREEENGRGNFPPRFSGLQFPNYSSELNVNALELDDSALYLCASSLDPIGRENTGELFFGEGSRLTVL.

CDR3 nucleotide sequence: TGTGCCACCAGCCCCGGTGTGGCGGACGTCTCTGGGGCCAACGTCCTGACTTTC. Residues: CATSPGVADVSGANVLTF. The V and J genes are TRBV24-1 and TRBJ2-6; D gene uncertain. V was shortened by 7 bases and J by 0 bases, with 18 bases between the two germline ends. The CDR3 consists of 18 residues. Germline V lookup: CDR1 KGHDR, CDR2 SFDVKD.

At least ten counts were recorded for this clonotype. V is TRBV20-1 and J is TRBJ2-3; 10 bases map to TRBD2. The V gene's germline CDR1 is DFQATT and CDR2 SNEGSKA (reference sequence). After removal of 6 bases from V and 4 bases from J, the junction contained 13 bases not matched to a gene. The CDR3 spans 16 residues. The CDR3 nucleotides read TGCAGTGCCCTCAGTAGGGCTAGCGGGAGTTCAGATACGCAGTATTTT. Protein: CSALSRASGSSDTQYF.

V gene TRBV7-2 combines with J gene TRBJ1-1; 9 positions agree with TRBD1. This CDR3 has 13 residues. CDR1 and CDR2 (germline): SGHTA, FQGNSA. The trim removed 2 bases at V and 9 bases at J, leaving 4 bases unmatched. CDR3: CASSLRDRDKAFF. The CDR3 DNA sequence: TGTGCCAGCAGCTTACGGGACAGGGACAAAGCTTTCTTT.

The V gene is TRBV5-6, the J gene TRBJ1-1, with a weak D call TRBD1 (6 bases). The CDR3 has 17 amino acids. Germline CDR1 SGHDT, CDR2 YYEEEE. V was pared by 3 bases and J by 1 base, with 19 bases between. The CDR3 loop reads CASSSYRRQGTNTEAFF. The CDR3 nucleotides are TGTGCCAGCAGCTCCTATCGTCGGCAGGGGACGAACACTGAAGCTTTCTTT.

The V gene is TRBV2, the J gene TRBJ2-6; D unresolved. CDR1 SNHLY and CDR2 FYNNEI come from the germline V gene. V was shortened by 1 base and J by 5 bases, with 9 bases between the two germline ends. The length of the CDR3 is 15 residues. The CDR3 DNA reads TGTGCCAGCAGTGAAGTGTCCTCCCGGGCCAACGTCCTGACTTTC. Translation gives CASSEVSSRANVLTF.

Ten or more counts support this clonotype. This rearrangement joins TRBV18 to TRBJ1-1; D may be TRBD1 (5 bases). With 6 bases removed from V and 0 bases from J, the gap between germline ends came to 11 bases. Germline V gives CDR1 KGHSH, CDR2 LQKENI. This CDR3 is built from 14 residues. Here the CDR3 DNA reads TGTGCCAGCTCGCCTACAGGAATGAACACTGAAGCTTTCTTT. It codes for CASSPTGMNTEAFF.

This clonotype has more than one count but fewer than ten. J is TRBJ2-6 and V is TRBV5-1, with D possibly being TRBD1 (6 bases). Trimming took 2 bases from V and 0 from J, leaving 9 bases between them. In germline, CDR1 is SGHRS, CDR2 YFSETQ. This CDR3 has 16 amino acids. The CDR3 region has the DNA TGCGCCAGCAGCTTAACAGGGAACTCTGGGGCCAACGTCCTGACTTTC. It yields the protein CASSLTGNSGANVLTF.